This T cell receptor beta chain is drawn from a study of blood T cell repertoires in COVID-19. Study information: T cells, B-cell-depleted T cells, or PBMCs provided the cDNA or gDNA that served as material.

The table lists this clone with a count of one. The repertoire was sequenced with immunoSEQ multiplex PCR; TCRdb's copy has only in-frame clones and lacks some. The sample contains 80,000 or so clones, 88% of which appear only once. The sequenced sample consisted of peripheral blood. The origin of this receptor is a human donor in a cohort sampled during active COVID-19.

CDR3 DNA: TGTGCCAGCAGCGACCAGACTAGCGGGGAGATCACAGATACGCAGTATTTT. It specifies CASSDQTSGEITDTQYF. The chain carries TRBV9 and TRBJ2-3; 11 bases fit TRBD2. The germline CDR1 and CDR2 sequences are SGDLS and YYNGEE. The CDR3 spans 17 residues. V lost 3 bases to trimming and J lost 2 bases; unmatched junction nucleotides: 8.